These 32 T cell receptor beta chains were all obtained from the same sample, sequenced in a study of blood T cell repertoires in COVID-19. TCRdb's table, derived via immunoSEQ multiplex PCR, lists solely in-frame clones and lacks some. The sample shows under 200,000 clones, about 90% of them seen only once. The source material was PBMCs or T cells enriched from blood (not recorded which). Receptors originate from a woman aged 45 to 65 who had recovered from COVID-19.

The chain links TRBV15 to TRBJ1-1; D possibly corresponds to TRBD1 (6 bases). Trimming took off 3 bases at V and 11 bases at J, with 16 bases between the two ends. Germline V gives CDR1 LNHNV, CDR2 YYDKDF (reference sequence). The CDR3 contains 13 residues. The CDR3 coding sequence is TGTGCCACCAGCAGGCCCGGACAGTCTGCTGCTTTCTTT. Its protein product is CATSRPGQSAAFF.

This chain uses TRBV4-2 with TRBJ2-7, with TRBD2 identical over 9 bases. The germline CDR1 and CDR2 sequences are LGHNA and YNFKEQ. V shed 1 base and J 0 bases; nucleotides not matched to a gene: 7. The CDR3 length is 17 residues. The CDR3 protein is CASSQGGWREGSYEQYF. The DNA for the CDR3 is TGTGCCAGCAGCCAAGGGGGGTGGCGGGAGGGCTCCTACGAGCAGTACTTC.

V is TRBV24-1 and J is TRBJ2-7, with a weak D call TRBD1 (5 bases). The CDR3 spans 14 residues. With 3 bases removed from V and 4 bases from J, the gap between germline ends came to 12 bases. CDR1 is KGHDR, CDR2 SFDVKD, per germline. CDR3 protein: CATSDTDREYEQYF. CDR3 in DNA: TGTGCCACCAGTGATACCGACAGAGAATACGAGCAGTACTTC.

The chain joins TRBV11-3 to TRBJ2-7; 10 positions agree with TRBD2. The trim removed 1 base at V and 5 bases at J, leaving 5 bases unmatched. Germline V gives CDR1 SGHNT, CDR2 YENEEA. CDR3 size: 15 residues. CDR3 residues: CASSLGGLAGDEQYF. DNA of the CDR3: TGTGCCAGCAGCTTAGGAGGGCTAGCGGGAGACGAGCAGTACTTC. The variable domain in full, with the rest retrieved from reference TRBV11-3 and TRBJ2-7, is EAGVVQSPRYKIIEKKQPVAFWCNPISGHNTLYWYLQNLGQGPELLIRYENEEAVDDSQLPKDRFSAERLKGVDSTLKIQPAELGDSAVYLCASSLGGLAGDEQYFGPGTRLTVT.

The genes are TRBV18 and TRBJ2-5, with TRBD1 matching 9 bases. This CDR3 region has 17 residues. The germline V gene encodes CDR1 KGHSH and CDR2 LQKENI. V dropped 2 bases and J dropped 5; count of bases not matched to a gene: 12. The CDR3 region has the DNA TGTGCCAGCTCACCATGGGAAAGGACAGGGGAGACGGAGACCCAGTACTTC. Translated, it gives CASSPWERTGETETQYF.

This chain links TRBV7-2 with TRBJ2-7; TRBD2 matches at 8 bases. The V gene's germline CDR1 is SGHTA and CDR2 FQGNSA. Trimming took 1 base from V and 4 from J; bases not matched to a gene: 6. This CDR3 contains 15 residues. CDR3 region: CASSLEAGVWYEQYF. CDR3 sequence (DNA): TGTGCCAGCAGCTTAGAAGCGGGAGTTTGGTACGAGCAGTACTTC.

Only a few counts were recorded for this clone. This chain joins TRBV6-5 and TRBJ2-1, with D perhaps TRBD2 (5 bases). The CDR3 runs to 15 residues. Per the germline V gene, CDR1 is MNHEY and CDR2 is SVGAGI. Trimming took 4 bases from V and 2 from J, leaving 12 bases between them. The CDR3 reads CASSFEGLTYNEQFF. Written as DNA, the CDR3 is TGTGCCAGCAGTTTCGAAGGACTGACCTACAATGAGCAGTTCTTC.

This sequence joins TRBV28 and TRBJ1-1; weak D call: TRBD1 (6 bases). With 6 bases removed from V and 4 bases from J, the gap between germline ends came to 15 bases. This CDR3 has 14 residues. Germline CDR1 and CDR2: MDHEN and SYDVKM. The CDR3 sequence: CASRYRDAGTEAFF. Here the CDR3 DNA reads TGTGCCAGCAGATACAGGGACGCGGGCACTGAAGCTTTCTTT.

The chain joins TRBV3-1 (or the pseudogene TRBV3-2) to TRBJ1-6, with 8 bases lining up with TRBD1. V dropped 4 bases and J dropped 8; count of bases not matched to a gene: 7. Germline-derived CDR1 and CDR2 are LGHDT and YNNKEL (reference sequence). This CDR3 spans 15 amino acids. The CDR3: CASSRRQGADSPLHF. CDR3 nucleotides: TGTGCCAGCAGCCGACGGCAGGGGGCTGATTCACCCCTCCACTTT.

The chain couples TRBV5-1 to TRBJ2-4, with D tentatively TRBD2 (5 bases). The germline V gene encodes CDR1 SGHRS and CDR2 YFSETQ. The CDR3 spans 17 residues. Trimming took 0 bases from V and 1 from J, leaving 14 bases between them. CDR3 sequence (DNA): TGCGCCAGCAGCTTGGTTCGGGCCAGAGGGGCCAAAAACATTCAGTACTTC. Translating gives CASSLVRARGAKNIQYF.

The CDR3 coding sequence is TGCGCCAGCAGCTTGGGGGCGGGAGATACGCAGTATTTT. Translation: CASSLGAGDTQYF. This chain links TRBV5-1 with TRBJ2-3; perhaps TRBD2 as D (5 bases). This CDR3 is built from 13 residues. With 0 bases removed from V and 5 bases from J, the gap between germline ends came to 7 bases. From germline, CDR1 is SGHRS and CDR2 YFSETQ.

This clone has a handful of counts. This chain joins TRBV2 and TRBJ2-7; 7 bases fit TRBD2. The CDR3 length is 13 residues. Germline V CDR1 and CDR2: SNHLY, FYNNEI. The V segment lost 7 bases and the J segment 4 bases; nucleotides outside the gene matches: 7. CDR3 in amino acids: CASNAGASYEQYF. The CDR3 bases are TGTGCCAGCAACGCGGGAGCCTCATACGAGCAGTACTTC. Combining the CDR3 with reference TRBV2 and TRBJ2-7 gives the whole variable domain EPEVTQTPSHQVTQMGQEVILRCVPISNHLYFYWYRQILGQKVEFLVSFYNNEISEKSEIFDDQFSVERPDGSNFTLKIRSTKLEDSAMYFCASNAGASYEQYFGPGTRLTVT.

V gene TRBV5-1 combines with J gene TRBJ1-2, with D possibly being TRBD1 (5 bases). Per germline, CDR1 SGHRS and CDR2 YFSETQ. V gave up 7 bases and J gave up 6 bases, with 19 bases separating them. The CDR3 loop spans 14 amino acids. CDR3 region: CASHDIRDLDGYTF. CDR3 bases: TGCGCCAGCCACGACATCAGGGACTTGGATGGCTACACCTTC.

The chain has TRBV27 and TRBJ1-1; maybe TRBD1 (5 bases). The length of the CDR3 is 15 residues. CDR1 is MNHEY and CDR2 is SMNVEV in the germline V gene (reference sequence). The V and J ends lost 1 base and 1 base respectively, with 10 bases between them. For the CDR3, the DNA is TGTGCCAGCAGTTTATTTTCAGGGTCGAACACTGAAGCTTTCTTT. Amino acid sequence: CASSLFSGSNTEAFF.

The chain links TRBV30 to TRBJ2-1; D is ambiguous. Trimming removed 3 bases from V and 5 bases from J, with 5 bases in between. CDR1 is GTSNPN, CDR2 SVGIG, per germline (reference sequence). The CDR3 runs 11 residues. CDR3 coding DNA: TGTGCCTGGAGGCTAAACAATGAGCAGTTCTTC. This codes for CAWRLNNEQFF.

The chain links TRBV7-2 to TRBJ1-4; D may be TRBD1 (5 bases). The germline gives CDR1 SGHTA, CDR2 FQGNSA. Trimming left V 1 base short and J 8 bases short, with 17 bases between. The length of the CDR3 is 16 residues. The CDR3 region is CASSLEEPGTREKLFF. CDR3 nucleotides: TGTGCCAGCAGCTTAGAAGAGCCAGGGACTAGGGAAAAACTGTTTTTT.

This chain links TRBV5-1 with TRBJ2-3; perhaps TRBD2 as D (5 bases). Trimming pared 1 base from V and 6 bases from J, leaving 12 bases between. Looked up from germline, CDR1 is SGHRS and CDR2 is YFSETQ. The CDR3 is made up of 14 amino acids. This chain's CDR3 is CASSLSGSMDTQYF. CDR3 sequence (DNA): TGCGCCAGCAGCTTGTCGGGGTCCATGGATACGCAGTATTTT.

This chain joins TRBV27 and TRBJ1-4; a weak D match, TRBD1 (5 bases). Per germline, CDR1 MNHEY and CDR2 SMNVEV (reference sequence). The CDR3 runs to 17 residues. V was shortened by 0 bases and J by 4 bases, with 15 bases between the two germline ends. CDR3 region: CASSLSFPDMGNEKLFF. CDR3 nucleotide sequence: TGTGCCAGCAGTTTATCGTTCCCGGACATGGGTAATGAAAAACTGTTTTTT.

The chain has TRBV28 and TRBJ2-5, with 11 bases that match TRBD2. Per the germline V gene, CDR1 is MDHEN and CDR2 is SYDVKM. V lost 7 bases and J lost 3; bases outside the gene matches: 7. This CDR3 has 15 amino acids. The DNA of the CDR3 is TGTGCCAGCAATGCCCCGGGACTAGCGGAAGAGACCCAGTACTTC. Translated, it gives CASNAPGLAEETQYF. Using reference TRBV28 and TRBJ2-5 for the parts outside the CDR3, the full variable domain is DVKVTQSSRYLVKRTGEKVFLECVQDMDHENMFWYRQDPGLGLRLIYFSYDVKMKEKGDIPEGYSVSREKKERFSLILESASTNQTSMYLCASNAPGLAEETQYFGPGTRLLVL.

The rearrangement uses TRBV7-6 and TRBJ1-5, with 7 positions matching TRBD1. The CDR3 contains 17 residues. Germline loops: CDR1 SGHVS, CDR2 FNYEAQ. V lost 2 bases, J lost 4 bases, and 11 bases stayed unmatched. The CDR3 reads CASSLIRRDRENQPQHF. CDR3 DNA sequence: TGTGCCAGCAGCTTAATTAGACGAGACAGGGAGAATCAGCCCCAGCATTTT.

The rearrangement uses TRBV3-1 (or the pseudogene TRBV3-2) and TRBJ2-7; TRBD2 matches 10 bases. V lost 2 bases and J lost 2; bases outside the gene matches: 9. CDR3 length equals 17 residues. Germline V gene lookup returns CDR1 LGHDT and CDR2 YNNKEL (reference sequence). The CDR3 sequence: CASSQMGSGRRAYEQYF. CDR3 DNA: TGTGCCAGCAGCCAAATGGGTAGCGGGAGGAGGGCCTACGAGCAGTACTTC.

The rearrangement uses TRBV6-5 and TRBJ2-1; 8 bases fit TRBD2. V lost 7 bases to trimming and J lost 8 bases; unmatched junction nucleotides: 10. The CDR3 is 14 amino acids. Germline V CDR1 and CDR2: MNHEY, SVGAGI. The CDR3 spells CASIGRALWDEQFF. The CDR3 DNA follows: TGTGCCAGCATCGGGAGGGCCTTATGGGATGAGCAGTTCTTC.

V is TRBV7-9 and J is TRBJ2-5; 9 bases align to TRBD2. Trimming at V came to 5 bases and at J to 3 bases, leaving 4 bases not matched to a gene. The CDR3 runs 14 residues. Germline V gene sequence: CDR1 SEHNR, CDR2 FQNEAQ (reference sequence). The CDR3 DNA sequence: TGTGCCAGCAGCCTGACTAGCGGTAAAGAGACCCAGTACTTC. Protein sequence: CASSLTSGKETQYF.

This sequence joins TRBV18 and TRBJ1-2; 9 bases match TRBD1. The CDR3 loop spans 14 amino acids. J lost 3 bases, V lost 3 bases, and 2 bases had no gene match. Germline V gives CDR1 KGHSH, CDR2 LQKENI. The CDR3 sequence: CASSPGQGDYGYTF. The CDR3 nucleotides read TGTGCCAGCTCACCGGGACAGGGTGACTATGGCTACACCTTC. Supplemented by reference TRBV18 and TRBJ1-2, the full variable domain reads NAGVMQNPRHLVRRRGQEARLRCSPMKGHSHVYWYRQLPEEGLKFMVYLQKENIIDESGMPKERFSAEFPKEGPSILRIQQVVRGDSAAYFCASSPGQGDYGYTFGSGTRLTVV.

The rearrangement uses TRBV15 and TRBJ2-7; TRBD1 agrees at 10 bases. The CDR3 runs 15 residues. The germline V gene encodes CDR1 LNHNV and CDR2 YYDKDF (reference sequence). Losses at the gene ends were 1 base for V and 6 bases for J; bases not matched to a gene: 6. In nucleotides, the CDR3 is TGTGCCACCAGCAGAGGTGGGACAGGGGCGGTCGAGCAGTACTTC. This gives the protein CATSRGGTGAVEQYF.

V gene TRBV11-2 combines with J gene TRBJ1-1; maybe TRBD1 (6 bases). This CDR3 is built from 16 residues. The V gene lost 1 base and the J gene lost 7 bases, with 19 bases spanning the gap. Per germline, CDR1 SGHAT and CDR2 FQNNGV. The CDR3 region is CASSLVRGAVLSEAFF. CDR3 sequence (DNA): TGTGCCAGCAGCTTAGTACGGGGGGCCGTTTTGAGTGAAGCTTTCTTT.

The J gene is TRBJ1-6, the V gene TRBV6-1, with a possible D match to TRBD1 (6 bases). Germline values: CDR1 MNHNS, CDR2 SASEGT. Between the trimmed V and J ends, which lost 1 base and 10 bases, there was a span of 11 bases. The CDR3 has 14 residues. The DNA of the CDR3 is TGTGCCAGCAGTGAAGTGGCAGGGGAATCACCCCTCCACTTT. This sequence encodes CASSEVAGESPLHF.

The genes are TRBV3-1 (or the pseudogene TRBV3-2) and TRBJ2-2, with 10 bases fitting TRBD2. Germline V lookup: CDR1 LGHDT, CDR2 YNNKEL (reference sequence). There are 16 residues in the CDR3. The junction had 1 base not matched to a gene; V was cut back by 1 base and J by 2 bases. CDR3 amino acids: CASSQASGRNTGELFF. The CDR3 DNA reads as TGTGCCAGCAGCCAAGCTAGCGGGAGAAACACCGGGGAGCTGTTTTTT.

The CDR3 DNA sequence: TGTGCCAGCAGCTTGAGGACAGGGATTAATTCACCCCTCCACTTT. Translation gives CASSLRTGINSPLHF. The V and J genes are TRBV5-6 and TRBJ1-6; 8 bases align to TRBD1. J gave up 6 bases and V 1 base, and 3 bases lay outside the gene matches. The germline V gene has CDR1 SGHDT and CDR2 YYEEEE. This CDR3 region has 15 residues. Full variable domain (missing parts from reference TRBV5-6 and TRBJ1-6): DAGVTQSPTHLIKTRGQQVTLRCSPKSGHDTVSWYQQALGQGPQFIFQYYEEEERQRGNFPDRFSGHQFPNYSSELNVNALLLGDSALYLCASSLRTGINSPLHFGNGTRLTVT.

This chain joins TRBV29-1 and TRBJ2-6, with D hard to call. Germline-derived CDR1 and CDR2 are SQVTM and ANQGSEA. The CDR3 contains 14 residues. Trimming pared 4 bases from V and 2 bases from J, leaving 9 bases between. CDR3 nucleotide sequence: TGCAGCGTTGGTAAGACTCCTGGGGCCAACGTCCTGACTTTC. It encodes CSVGKTPGANVLTF.

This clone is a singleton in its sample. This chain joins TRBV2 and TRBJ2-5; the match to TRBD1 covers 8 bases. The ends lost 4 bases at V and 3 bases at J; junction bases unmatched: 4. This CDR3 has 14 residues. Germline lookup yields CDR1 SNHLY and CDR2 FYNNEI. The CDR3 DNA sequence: TGTGCCAGCAGTGGGGACAGGATCAAAGAGACCCAGTACTTC. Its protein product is CASSGDRIKETQYF.

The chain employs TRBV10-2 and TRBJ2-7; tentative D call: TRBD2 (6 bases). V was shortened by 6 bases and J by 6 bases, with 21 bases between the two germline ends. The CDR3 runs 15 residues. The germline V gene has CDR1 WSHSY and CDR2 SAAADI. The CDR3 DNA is TGCGCCAGCAGGGGGGGTGCGGGAAGTTCCCCCGAGCAGTACTTC. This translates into CASRGGAGSSPEQYF.